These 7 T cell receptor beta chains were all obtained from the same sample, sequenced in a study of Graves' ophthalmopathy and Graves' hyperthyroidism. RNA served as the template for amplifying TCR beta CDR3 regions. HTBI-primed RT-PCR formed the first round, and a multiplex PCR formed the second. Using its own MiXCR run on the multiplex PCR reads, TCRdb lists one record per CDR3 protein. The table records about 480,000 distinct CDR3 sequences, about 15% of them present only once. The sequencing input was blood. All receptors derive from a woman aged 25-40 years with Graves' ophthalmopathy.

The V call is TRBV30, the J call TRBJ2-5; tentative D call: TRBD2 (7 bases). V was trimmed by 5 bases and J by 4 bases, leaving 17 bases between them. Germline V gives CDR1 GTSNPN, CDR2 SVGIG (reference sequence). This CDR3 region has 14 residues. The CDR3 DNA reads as TGTGCCTGGCGTAAAGGGGGGGGGATAGAGACCCAGTACTTC. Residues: CAWRKGGGIETQYF.

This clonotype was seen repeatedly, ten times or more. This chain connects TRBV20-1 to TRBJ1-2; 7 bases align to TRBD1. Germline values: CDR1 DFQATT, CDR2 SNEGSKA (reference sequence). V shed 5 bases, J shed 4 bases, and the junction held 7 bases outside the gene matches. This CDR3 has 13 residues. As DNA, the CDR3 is TGCAGTGCTCTGAATTACAGGGGCTATGGCTACACCTTC. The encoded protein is CSALNYRGYGYTF.

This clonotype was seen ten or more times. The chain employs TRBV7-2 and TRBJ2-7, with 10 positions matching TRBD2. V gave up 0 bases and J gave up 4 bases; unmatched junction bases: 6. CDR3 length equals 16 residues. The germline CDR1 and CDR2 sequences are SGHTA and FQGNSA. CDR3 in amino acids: CASSLASGGTYYEQYF. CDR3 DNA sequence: TGTGCCAGCAGCTTAGCTAGCGGGGGGACCTATTACGAGCAGTACTTC.

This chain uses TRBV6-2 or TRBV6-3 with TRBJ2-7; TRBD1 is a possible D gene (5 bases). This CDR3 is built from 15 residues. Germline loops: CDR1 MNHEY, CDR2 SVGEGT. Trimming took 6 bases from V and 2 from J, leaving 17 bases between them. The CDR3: CASRLVQGSPYEQYF. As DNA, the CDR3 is TGTGCCAGCAGACTCGTTCAGGGATCCCCCTACGAGCAGTACTTC.

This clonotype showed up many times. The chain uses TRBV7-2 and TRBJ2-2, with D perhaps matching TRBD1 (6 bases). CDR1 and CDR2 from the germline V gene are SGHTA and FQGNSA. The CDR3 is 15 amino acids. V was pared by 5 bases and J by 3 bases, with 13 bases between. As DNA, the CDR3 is TGTGCCAGCAGCCGAACAGGGTCCGACACCGGGGAGCTGTTTTTT. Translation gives CASSRTGSDTGELFF.

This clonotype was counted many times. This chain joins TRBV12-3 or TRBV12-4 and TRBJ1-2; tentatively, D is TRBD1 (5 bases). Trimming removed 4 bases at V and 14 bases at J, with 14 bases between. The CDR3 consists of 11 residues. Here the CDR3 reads CASSSRQRTTF. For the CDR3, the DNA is TGTGCCAGCAGTTCGCGACAGAGGACTACCTTC.

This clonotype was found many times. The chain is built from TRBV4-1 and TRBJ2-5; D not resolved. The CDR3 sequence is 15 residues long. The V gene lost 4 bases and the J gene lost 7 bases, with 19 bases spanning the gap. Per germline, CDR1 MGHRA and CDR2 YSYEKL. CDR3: CASSPGRSILVTQYF. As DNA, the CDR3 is TGCGCCAGCAGCCCAGGACGGAGTATTCTGGTGACCCAGTACTTC.